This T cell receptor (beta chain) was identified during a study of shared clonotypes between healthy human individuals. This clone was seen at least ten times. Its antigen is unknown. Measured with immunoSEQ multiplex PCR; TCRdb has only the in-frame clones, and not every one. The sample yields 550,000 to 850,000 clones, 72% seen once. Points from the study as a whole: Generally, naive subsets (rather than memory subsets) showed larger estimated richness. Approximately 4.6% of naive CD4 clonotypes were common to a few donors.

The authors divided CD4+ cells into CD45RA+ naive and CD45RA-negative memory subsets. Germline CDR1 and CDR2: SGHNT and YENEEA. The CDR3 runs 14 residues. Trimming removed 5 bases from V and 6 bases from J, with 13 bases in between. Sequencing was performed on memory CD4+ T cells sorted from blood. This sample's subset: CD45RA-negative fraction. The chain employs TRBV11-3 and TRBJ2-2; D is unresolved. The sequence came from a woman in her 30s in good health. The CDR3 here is CASSRARDSGELFF. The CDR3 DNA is TGTGCCAGCAGCCGAGCCCGTGATTCCGGGGAGCTGTTTTTT.